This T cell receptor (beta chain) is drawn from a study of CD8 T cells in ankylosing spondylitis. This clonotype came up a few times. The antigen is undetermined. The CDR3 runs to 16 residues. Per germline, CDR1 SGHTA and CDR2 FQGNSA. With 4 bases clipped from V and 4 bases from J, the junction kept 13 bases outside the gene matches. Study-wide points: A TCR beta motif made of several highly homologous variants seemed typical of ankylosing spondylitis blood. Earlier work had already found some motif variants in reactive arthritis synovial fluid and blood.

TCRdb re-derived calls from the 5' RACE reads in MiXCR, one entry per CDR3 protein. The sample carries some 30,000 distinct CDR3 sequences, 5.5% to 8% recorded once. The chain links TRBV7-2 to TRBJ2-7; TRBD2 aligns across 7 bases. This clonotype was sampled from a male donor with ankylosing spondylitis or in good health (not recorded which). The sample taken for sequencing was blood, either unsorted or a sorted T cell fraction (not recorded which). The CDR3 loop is CASSSQTSPGLYEQYF. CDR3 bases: TGTGCCAGCAGCTCCCAGACTAGCCCGGGTTTATACGAGCAGTACTTC.